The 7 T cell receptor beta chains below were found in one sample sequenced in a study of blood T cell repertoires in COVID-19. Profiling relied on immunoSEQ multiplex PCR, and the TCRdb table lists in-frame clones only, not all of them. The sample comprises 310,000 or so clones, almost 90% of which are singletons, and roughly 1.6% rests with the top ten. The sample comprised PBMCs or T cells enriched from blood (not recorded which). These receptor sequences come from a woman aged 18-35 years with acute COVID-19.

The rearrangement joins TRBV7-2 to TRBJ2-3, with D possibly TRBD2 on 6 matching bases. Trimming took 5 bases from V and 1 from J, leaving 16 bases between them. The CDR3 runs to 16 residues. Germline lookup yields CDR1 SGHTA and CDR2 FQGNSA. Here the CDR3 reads CASSPPRGKGTDTQYF. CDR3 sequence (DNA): TGTGCCAGCAGCCCGCCCCGCGGGAAGGGCACAGATACGCAGTATTTT.

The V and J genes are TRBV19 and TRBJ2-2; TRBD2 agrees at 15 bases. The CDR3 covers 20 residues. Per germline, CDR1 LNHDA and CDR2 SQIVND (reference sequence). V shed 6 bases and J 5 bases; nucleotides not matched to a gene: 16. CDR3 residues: CASSNPSGLAGGRRTGELFF. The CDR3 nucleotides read TGTGCCAGTAGCAACCCCTCGGGACTAGCGGGAGGTCGGCGAACCGGGGAGCTGTTTTTT. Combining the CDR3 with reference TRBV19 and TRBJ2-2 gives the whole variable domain DGGITQSPKYLFRKEGQNVTLSCEQNLNHDAMYWYRQDPGQGLRLIYYSQIVNDFQKGDIAEGYSVSREKKESFPLTVTSAQKNPTAFYLCASSNPSGLAGGRRTGELFFGEGSRLTVL.

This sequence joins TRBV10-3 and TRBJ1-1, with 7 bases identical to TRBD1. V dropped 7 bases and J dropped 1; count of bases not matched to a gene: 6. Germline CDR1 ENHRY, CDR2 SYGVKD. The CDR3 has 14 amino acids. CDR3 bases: TGTGCCATCAAGCCCGGGACAGCGAACACTGAAGCTTTCTTT. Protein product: CAIKPGTANTEAFF.

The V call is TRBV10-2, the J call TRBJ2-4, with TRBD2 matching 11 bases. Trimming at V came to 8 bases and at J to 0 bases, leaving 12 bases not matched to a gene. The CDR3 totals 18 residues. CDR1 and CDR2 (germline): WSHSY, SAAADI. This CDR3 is CASLTSGSLGLAKNIQYF. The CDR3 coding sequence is TGCGCCAGCTTAACTAGCGGGAGTTTAGGGCTAGCCAAAAACATTCAGTACTTC.

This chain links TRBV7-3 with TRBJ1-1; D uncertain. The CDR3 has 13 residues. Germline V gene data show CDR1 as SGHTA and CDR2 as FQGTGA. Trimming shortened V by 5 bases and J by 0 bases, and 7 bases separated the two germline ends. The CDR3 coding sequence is TGTGCCAGCAGCCCCCAGGTGAACACTGAAGCTTTCTTT. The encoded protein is CASSPQVNTEAFF.

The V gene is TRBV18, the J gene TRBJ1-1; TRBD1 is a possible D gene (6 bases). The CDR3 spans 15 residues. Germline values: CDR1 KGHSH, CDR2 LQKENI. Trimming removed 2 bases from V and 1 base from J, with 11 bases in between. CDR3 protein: CASSPDRRGNTEAFF. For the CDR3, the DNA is TGTGCCAGCTCACCAGACAGGCGAGGGAACACTGAAGCTTTCTTT.

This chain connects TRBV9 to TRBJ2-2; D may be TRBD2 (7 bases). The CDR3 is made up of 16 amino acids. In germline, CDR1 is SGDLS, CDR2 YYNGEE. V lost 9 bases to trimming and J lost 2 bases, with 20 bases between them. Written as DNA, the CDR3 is TGTGCCACGGGGGGAGGACAGTTCTTCAACACCGGGGAGCTGTTTTTT. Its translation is CATGGGQFFNTGELFF.